Each of the 2 T cell receptor beta chains below was sequenced from the same sample in a study of blood T cell repertoires in COVID-19. Profiled with immunoSEQ multiplex PCR; TCRdb holds only in-frame clones, not every one. The sample includes 40,000 to 50,000 clones, around 84% seen only once; the top ten take roughly three fifths. Sequences were obtained from peripheral blood. Every receptor here comes from a man aged 70-80 years with acute or convalescent COVID-19.

The gene calls are TRBV9 and TRBJ2-3; 7 bases agree with TRBD1. J lost 6 bases, V lost 4 bases, and 11 bases had no gene match. The CDR3 consists of 15 residues. Germline values: CDR1 SGDLS, CDR2 YYNGEE. CDR3 sequence reads: CASSPLRQGEDTQYF. CDR3 in DNA: TGTGCCAGCAGCCCCCTACGACAGGGAGAGGATACGCAGTATTTT.

V and J are TRBV24-1 and TRBJ2-2; D is possibly TRBD1 (5 bases). The CDR3 sequence is 15 residues long. CDR1 and CDR2 from the germline V gene are KGHDR and SFDVKD. Trimming removed 4 bases at V and 4 bases at J, with 12 bases between. This chain's CDR3 is CATSDSGRATGELFF. Written as DNA, the CDR3 is TGTGCCACCAGTGACTCTGGCAGGGCCACCGGGGAGCTGTTTTTT.